This T cell receptor beta chain was sequenced during a study of long-term antiretroviral therapy in people with HIV. In the study overall: Collection of the earliest samples took place about a decade ahead of the 2015 immediate-ART recommendation. Study results and caveats: Pre-ART clonal expansion yielded clones that dominated the repertoire at all time points. Controls showed broader CDR3 length ranges than did the HIV repertoires.

Donors needed at least one pre-ART PBMC sample plus at least two post-ART samples. Comment on this clone: Its antigen is undetermined.

The CDR3 length is 16 residues. Per germline, CDR1 SGDLS and CDR2 YYNGEE. The ends were cut back, 2 bases at V and 3 bases at J, with 14 bases in the middle. Researchers ran immunoSEQ v3.0 at survey level. Some clones are missing from TCRdb's copy, which holds only in-frame ones; the method was immunoSEQ multiplex PCR. The profile covers 15,000 to 20,000 clones, with 80% appearing a single time and roughly 4.7% taken by the ten largest. This material consisted of unsorted PBMCs, taken 0.1 years before starting antiretroviral therapy. This TCR was recovered from a man younger than 35 with HIV. The chain uses TRBV9 and TRBJ2-2; D tentatively fits TRBD1 or TRBD2 (5 bases each). The CDR3 sequence: CASSVGEGWDTGELFF. The CDR3 nucleotides are TGTGCCAGCAGCGTCGGAGAGGGGTGGGACACCGGGGAGCTGTTTTTT.